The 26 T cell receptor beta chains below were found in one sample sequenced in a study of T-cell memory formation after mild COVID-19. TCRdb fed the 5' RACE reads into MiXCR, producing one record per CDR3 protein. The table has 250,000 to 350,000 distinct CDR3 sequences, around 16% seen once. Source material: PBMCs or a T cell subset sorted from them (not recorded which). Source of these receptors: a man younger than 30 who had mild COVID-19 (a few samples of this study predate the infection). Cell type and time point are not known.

Written as DNA, the CDR3 is TGTGCCAGCTCAGGGACAGGGGACTACGAGCAGTACTTC. This codes for CASSGTGDYEQYF. The rearrangement links TRBV18 to TRBJ2-7; 10 positions agree with TRBD1. The trim removed 5 bases at V and 3 bases at J, leaving 1 base unmatched. The CDR3 sequence is 13 residues long. CDR1 and CDR2 (germline): KGHSH, LQKENI.

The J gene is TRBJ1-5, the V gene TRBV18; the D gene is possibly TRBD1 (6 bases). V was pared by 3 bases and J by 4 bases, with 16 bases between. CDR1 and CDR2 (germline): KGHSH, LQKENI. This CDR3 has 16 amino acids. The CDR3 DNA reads TGTGCCAGCTCACCCATCCCGGGACAACCAAATCAGCCCCAGCATTTT. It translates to CASSPIPGQPNQPQHF.

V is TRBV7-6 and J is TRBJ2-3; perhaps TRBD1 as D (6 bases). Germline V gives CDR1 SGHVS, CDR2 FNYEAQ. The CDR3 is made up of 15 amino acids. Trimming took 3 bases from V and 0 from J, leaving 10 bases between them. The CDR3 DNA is TGTGCCAGCAGCTTTAACAGGGTTAGCACAGATACGCAGTATTTT. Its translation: CASSFNRVSTDTQYF. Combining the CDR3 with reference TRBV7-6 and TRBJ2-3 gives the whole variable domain GAGVSQSPRYKVTKRGQDVALRCDPISGHVSLYWYRQALGQGPEFLTYFNYEAQQDKSGLPNDRFSAERPEGSISTLTIQRTEQRDSAMYRCASSFNRVSTDTQYFGPGTRLTVL.

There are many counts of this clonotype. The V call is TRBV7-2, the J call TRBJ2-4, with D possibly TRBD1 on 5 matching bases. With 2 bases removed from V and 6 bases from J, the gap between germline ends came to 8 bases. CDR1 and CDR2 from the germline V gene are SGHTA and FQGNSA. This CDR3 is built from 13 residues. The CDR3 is CASSLQGGNIQYF. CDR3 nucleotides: TGTGCCAGCAGCTTACAGGGTGGAAACATTCAGTACTTC.

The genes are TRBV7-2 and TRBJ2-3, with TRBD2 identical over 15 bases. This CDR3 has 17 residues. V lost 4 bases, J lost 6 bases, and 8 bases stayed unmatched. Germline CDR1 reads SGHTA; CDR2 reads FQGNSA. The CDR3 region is CASSSPGLAGGGDTQYF. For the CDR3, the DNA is TGTGCCAGCAGCTCGCCGGGACTAGCGGGGGGAGGGGATACGCAGTATTTT.

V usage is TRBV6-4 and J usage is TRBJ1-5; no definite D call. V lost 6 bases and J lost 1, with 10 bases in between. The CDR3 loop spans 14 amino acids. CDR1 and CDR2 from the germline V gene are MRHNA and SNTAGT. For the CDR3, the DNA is TGTGCCAGCAGAAATACCCTAAGCAATCAGCCCCAGCATTTT. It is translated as CASRNTLSNQPQHF.

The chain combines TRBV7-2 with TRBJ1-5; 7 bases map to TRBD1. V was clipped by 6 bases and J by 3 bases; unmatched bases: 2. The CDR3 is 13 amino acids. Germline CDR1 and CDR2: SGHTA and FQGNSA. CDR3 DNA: TGTGCCAGCAGTGACAGGGTCAATCAGCCCCAGCATTTT. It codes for CASSDRVNQPQHF.

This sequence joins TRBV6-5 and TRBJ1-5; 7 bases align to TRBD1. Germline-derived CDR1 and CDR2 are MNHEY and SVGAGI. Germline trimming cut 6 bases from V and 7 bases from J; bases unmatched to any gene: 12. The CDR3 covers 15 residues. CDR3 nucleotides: TGTGCCAGCAGCAACACAGGGGATGTTCGACAGCCCCAGCATTTT. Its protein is CASSNTGDVRQPQHF.

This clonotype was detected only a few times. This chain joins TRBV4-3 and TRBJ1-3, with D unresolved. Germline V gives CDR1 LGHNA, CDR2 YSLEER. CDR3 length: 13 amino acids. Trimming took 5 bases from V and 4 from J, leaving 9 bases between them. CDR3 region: CASSTGPGNTIYF. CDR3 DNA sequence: TGCGCCAGCAGCACGGGCCCCGGAAACACCATATATTTT.

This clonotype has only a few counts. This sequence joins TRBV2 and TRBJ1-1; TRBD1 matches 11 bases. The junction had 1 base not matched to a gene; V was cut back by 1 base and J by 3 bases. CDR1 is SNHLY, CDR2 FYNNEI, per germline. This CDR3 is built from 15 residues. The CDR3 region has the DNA TGTGCCAGCAGTGAAGGGACAGGGGGCTACACTGAAGCTTTCTTT. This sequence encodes CASSEGTGGYTEAFF.

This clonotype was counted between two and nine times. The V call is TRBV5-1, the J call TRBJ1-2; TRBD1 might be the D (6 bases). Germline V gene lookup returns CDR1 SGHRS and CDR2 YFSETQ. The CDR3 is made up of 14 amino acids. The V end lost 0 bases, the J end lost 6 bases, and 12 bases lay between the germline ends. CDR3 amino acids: CASSLDTGSDGYTF. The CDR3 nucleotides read TGCGCCAGCAGCTTGGATACAGGGTCCGATGGCTACACCTTC.

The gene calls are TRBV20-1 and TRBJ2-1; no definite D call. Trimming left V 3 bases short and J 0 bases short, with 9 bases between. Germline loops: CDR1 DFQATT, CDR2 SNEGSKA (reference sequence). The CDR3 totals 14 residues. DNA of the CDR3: TGCAGTGCTAGGGGGAAGGGCTCCTACAATGAGCAGTTCTTC. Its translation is CSARGKGSYNEQFF.

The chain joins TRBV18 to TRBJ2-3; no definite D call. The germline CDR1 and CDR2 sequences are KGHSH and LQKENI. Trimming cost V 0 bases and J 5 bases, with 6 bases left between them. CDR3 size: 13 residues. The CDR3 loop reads CASSPPGQDTQYF. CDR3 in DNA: TGTGCCAGCTCACCACCAGGGCAAGATACGCAGTATTTT.

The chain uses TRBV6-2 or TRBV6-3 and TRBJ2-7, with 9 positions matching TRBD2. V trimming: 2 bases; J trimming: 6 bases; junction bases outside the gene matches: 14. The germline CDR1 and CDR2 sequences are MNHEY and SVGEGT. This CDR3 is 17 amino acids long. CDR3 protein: CASSYPRLVAGESEQYF. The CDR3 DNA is TGTGCCAGCAGTTACCCGCGATTGGTAGCGGGGGAGTCCGAGCAGTACTTC.

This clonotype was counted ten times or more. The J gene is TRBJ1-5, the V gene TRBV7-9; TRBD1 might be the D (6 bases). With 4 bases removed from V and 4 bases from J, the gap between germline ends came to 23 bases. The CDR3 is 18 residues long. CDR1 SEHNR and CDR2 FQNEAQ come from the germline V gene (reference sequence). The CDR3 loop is CASSSDPGALGRNQPQHF. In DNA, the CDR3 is TGTGCCAGCAGCTCCGATCCGGGGGCGCTTGGAAGGAATCAGCCCCAGCATTTT.

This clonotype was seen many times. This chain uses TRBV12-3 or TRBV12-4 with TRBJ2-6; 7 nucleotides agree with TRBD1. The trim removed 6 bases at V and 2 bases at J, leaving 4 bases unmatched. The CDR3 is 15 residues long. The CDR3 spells CASRQGTAGANVLTF. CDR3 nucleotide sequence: TGTGCCAGCAGGCAAGGGACAGCTGGGGCCAACGTCCTGACTTTC.

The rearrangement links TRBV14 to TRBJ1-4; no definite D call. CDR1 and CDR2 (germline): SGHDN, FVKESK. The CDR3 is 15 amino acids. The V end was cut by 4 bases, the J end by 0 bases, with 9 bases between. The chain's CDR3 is CASSPRIATNEKLFF. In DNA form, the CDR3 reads TGTGCCAGCAGCCCCAGGATTGCAACTAATGAAAAACTGTTTTTT.

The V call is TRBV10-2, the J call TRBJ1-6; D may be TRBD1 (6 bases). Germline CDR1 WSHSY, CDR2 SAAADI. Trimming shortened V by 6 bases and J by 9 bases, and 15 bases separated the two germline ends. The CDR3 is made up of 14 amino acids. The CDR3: CASREQGYASPLHF. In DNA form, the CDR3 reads TGCGCCAGCAGGGAACAGGGTTATGCTTCACCCCTCCACTTT.

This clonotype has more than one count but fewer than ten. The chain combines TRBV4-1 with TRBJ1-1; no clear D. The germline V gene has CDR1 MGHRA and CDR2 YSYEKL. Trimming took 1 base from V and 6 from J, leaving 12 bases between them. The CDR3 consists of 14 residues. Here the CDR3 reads CASSQAVPGAEAFF. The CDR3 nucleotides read TGCGCCAGCAGCCAAGCCGTCCCGGGCGCTGAAGCTTTCTTT.

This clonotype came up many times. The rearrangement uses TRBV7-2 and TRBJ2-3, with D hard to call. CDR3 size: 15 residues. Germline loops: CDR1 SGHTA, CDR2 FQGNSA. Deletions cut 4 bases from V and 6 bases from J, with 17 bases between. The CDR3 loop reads CASSSSRVGADTQYF. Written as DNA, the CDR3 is TGTGCCAGCAGCTCGTCCCGGGTAGGAGCGGATACGCAGTATTTT.

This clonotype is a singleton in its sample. CDR3 bases: TGTGCCAGCAGCCAAGATCAGGGGGCGCGAGGAGAGACCCAGTACTTC. Its translation: CASSQDQGARGETQYF. The J gene is TRBJ2-5, the V gene TRBV4-2; 8 nucleotides match TRBD1. Trimming removed 0 bases from V and 4 bases from J; junction bases left unmatched: 7. The germline gives CDR1 LGHNA, CDR2 YNFKEQ. CDR3 length: 16 amino acids.

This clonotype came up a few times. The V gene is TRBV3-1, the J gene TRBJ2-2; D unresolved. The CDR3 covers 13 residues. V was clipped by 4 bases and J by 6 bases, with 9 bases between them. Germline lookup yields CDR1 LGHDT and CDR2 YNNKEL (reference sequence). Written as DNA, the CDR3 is TGTGCCAGCAGCCCCCGTGAGTCCGGGGAGCTGTTTTTT. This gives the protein CASSPRESGELFF.

DNA of the CDR3: TGTGCCAGCAGCCCGGGGTGGGGGAACACTGAAGCTTTCTTT. Amino acid sequence: CASSPGWGNTEAFF. This rearrangement joins TRBV27 to TRBJ1-1; D is unclear. This CDR3 is 14 amino acids long. Trimming shortened V by 6 bases and J by 1 base, and 12 bases separated the two germline ends. Per the germline V gene, CDR1 is MNHEY and CDR2 is SMNVEV (reference sequence).

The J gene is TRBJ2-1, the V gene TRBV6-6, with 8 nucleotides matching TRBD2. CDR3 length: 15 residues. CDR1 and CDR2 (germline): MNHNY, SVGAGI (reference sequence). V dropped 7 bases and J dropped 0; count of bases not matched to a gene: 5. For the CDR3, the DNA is TGTGCCAGCACTCTTAGCGGGGACTCCTACAATGAGCAGTTCTTC. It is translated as CASTLSGDSYNEQFF.

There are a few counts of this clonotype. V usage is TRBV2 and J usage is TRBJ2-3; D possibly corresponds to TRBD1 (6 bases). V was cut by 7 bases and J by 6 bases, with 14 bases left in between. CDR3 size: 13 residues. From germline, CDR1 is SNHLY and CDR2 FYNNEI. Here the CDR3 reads CASNRDTGDTQYF. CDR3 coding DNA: TGTGCCAGCAACAGGGACACCGGGGATACGCAGTATTTT. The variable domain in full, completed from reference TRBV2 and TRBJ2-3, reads EPEVTQTPSHQVTQMGQEVILRCVPISNHLYFYWYRQILGQKVEFLVSFYNNEISEKSEIFDDQFSVERPDGSNFTLKIRSTKLEDSAMYFCASNRDTGDTQYFGPGTRLTVL.

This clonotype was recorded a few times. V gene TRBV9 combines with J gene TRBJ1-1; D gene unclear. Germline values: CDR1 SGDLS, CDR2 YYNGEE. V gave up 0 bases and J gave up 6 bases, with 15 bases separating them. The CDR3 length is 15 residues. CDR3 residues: CASSVEGRAFPEAFF. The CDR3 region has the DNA TGTGCCAGCAGCGTAGAAGGGCGCGCTTTCCCTGAAGCTTTCTTT.